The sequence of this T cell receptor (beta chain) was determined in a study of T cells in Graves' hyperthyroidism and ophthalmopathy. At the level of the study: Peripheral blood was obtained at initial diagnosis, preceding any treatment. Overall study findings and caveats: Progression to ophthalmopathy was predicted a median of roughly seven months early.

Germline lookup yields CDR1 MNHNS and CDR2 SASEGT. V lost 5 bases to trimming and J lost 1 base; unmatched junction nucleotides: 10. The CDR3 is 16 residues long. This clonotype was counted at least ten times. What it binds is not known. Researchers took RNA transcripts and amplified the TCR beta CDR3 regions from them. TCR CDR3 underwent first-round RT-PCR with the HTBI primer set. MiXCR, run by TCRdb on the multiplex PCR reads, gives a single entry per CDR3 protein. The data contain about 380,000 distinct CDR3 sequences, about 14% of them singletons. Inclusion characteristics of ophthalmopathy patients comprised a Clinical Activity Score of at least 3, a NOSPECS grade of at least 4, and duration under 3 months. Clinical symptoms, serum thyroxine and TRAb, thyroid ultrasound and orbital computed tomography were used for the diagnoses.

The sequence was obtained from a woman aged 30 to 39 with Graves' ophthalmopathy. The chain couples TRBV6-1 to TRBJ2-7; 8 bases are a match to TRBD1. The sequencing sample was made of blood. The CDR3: CASSLASGTGSYEQYF. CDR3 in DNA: TGTGCCAGCAGTCTGGCGTCCGGGACAGGATCCTACGAGCAGTACTTC.